This paragraph reports one TCR beta chain. CDR3 size: 14 residues. Germline V gives CDR1 SNHLY, CDR2 FYNNEI. Trimming cost V 6 bases and J 5 bases, with 13 bases left between them. Original analysis: Nucleated cell counts were estimated from reference gene primer amplification. Clones were read by immunoSEQ multiplex PCR, and TCRdb kept only the in-frame ones, dropping some. V, J and clone size are those of that table, while D and trimming were read from the DNA. Of more than 100,000 clones listed, approximately 85% are singletons. These data come from a study of blood T cell repertoires in COVID-19. Study-level information: Sites in the United States, Italy and Spain provided acute and convalescent COVID-19 samples.

This receptor was taken from an elderly man with acute or convalescent COVID-19. V gene TRBV2 combines with J gene TRBJ1-4, with D unclear. Sequencing input: peripheral blood. CDR3 nucleotides: TGTGCCAGCAGCCTCGGCCGAGGGAATGAAAAACTGTTTTTT. Translation gives CASSLGRGNEKLFF.